These 10 T cell receptor beta chains were sequenced from one sample in a study of shared T cell receptors in the human thymus. Generated by immunoSEQ multiplex PCR, the TCRdb table keeps only in-frame clones and is missing some. The table lists hundreds of thousands of clones, approximately 87% of them singletons, with over 0.008% in the top ten. The sample was also reused in another study, on human thymus T cells.

Sequencing used thymocytes. These receptors originate from a boy in the first two years of life with a congenital heart defect.

The chain is built from TRBV7-9 and TRBJ1-3; D gene uncertain. V lost 1 base, J lost 0 bases, and 10 bases lay in between. CDR1 SEHNR and CDR2 FQNEAQ come from the germline V gene (reference sequence). The CDR3 sequence is 16 residues long. CDR3 sequence (DNA): TGTGCCAGCAGCTTAGTAGGGAGCTCCTCTGGAAACACCATATATTTT. It translates to CASSLVGSSSGNTIYF.

This clone was observed a few times. The gene calls are TRBV5-4 and TRBJ2-7, with 7 bases identical to TRBD2. Trimming removed 0 bases from V and 0 bases from J; junction bases left unmatched: 3. Germline V gene sequence: CDR1 SGHNT, CDR2 YYREEE (reference sequence). This CDR3 comprises 15 residues. CDR3 amino acids: CASSLEAGRSYEQYF. As DNA, the CDR3 is TGTGCCAGCAGCTTGGAAGCGGGGCGCTCCTACGAGCAGTACTTC. Based on the CDR3 plus reference TRBV5-4 and TRBJ2-7, the full variable domain is ETGVTQSPTHLIKTRGQQVTLRCSSQSGHNTVSWYQQALGQGPQFIFQYYREEENGRGNFPPRFSGLQFPNYSSELNVNALELDDSALYLCASSLEAGRSYEQYFGPGTRLTVT.

The V gene is TRBV5-4, the J gene TRBJ2-1; D is possibly TRBD2 (6 bases). The V and J ends lost 4 bases and 4 bases respectively, with 18 bases between them. The CDR3 runs to 16 residues. CDR1 is SGHNT, CDR2 YYREEE, per germline (reference sequence). In DNA, the CDR3 is TGTGCCAGCAGCCCCCCTAGGGCGGGACTTTACAATGAGCAGTTCTTC. This codes for CASSPPRAGLYNEQFF.

The V call is TRBV28, the J call TRBJ2-1; TRBD1 is a possible D gene (6 bases). CDR3 length equals 17 residues. Trimming took 2 bases from V and 0 from J, leaving 14 bases between them. Germline CDR1 reads MDHEN; CDR2 reads SYDVKM. The CDR3 loop is CASSLAGAYLSYNEQFF. The CDR3 coding sequence is TGTGCCAGCAGTTTAGCAGGGGCCTACCTCTCCTACAATGAGCAGTTCTTC.

The chain links TRBV29-1 to TRBJ2-3, with a possible D match to TRBD2 (6 bases). Per the germline V gene, CDR1 is SQVTM and CDR2 is ANQGSEA. V lost 7 bases to trimming and J lost 5 bases, with 16 bases between them. There are 13 residues in the CDR3. The CDR3 DNA is TGCAGCGGTCTACTAGCCCTAGGAGATACGCAGTATTTT. This codes for CSGLLALGDTQYF.

The sample holds one count of this clone. V gene TRBV9 combines with J gene TRBJ2-2, with no clear D. Trimming took off 0 bases at V and 4 bases at J, with 13 bases between the two ends. The CDR3 totals 16 residues. Germline-derived CDR1 and CDR2 are SGDLS and YYNGEE. CDR3 amino acids: CASSVVPSISTGELFF. In nucleotides, the CDR3 is TGTGCCAGCAGCGTAGTACCTAGTATTAGCACCGGGGAGCTGTTTTTT.

CDR3 loop: CASSFDRGPVYEQYF. The CDR3 bases are TGTGCCAGCAGCTTCGACAGGGGCCCTGTCTACGAGCAGTACTTC. The J gene is TRBJ2-7, the V gene TRBV11-3; 8 nucleotides match TRBD1. The CDR3 contains 15 residues. The germline V gene encodes CDR1 SGHNT and CDR2 YENEEA. J was trimmed by 3 bases and V by 3 bases; bases with no gene match: 7.

V usage is TRBV4-1 and J usage is TRBJ2-7; TRBD2 matches at 10 bases. The CDR3 is made up of 17 amino acids. Trimming at V came to 0 bases and at J to 0 bases, leaving 5 bases not matched to a gene. Germline values: CDR1 MGHRA, CDR2 YSYEKL. CDR3: CASSQDVGLAHSYEQYF. Written as DNA, the CDR3 is TGCGCCAGCAGCCAAGATGTGGGACTAGCGCACTCCTACGAGCAGTACTTC.

The chain is built from TRBV5-1 and TRBJ2-7; 7 bases are shared with TRBD2. CDR1 is SGHRS and CDR2 is YFSETQ in the germline V gene. The CDR3 sequence is 14 residues long. J gave up 3 bases and V 4 bases, and 7 bases lay outside the gene matches. The CDR3 loop reads CASSGGGEGYEQYF. The CDR3 nucleotides read TGCGCCAGCAGCGGGGGGGGTGAGGGCTACGAGCAGTACTTC.

The chain combines TRBV5-8 with TRBJ2-7; the match to TRBD2 covers 10 bases. Trimming took 3 bases from V and 3 from J; bases not matched to a gene: 9. Per germline, CDR1 SGHTS and CDR2 YDEGEE. CDR3 size: 16 residues. CDR3 region: CASSYRTGLADYEQYF. CDR3 coding DNA: TGTGCCAGCAGCTACCGAACAGGACTAGCGGACTACGAGCAGTACTTC.